Described below is a single T cell receptor beta chain sequence and its context. There is no known antigen for this receptor. The sample holds no much larger clone one base away, and base qualities are not on file. These data belong to a study of OX40 agonist ivuxolimab in advanced cancers. For the wider study: Ivuxolimab was a fully human IgG2 agonistic monoclonal antibody targeting the costimulatory receptor OX40 (CD134). Intravenous ivuxolimab was administered to patients every 2 weeks at six dose levels: 0.01, 0.1, 0.3, 1.5, 3 and 10 mg/kg. Of the roughly 50 dose-escalation patients, hepatocellular carcinoma was present in around 20, melanoma in some 15, renal cell carcinoma in 9 and head and neck cancer in 9. A male proportion of around 80% and a mean age of 60 years, ranging from about 20 to 85, were recorded for the dose-escalation cohort. Prior anti-PD-1, anti-PD-L1 or anti-CTLA-4 therapy was permitted, and checkpoint inhibitors had been received by roughly two fifths of dose-escalation patients. Partial responses were achieved by three dose-escalation patients, of whom one had hepatocellular carcinoma and two had cutaneous melanoma. Peripheral TCRbeta sequencing aimed to test whether ivuxolimab altered TCR sequence diversity and caused clonal T-cell expansion. The paper reports the monotherapy dose-escalation portion (N ≈ 50 patients) of the phase I ivuxolimab trial. Broad study findings and their caveats: The antigen specificity of the peripheral T cells that underwent clonal expansion was not determined. Low levels of normalized T-cell clonal expansion were also shown by some nonresponding patients. After ivuxolimab, expanded clones were on average more numerous among CD8+ T cells than among CD4+ T cells. In the 0.1-3.0 mg/kg groups, partial responders were among the patients with the lowest normalized peripheral clonal expansion, particularly in CD8+ T cells. Clonal expansion of both CD4+ and CD8+ blood T cells was observed from baseline to week 6 at doses 0.1 to 3.0 mg/kg.

Genomic DNA was isolated from the sorted cells so that the TCRbeta CDR3 region could be sequenced. The immunoSEQ Assay was used for sequencing of TCRbeta CDR3 regions. Here the immuneACCESS table is served through TCRdb, limited to in-frame sequences with V and J called. Missing clones are a known gap in these copies; in checked studies unresolved V genes cover under half, and the rest lacks a known reason. The sample table lists more than 55,000 clones, around 85% of them with a count of one. The ten largest make up less than 0.8% of the sample. The trial excluded patients who had a history of autoimmune disease or were on systemic immunosuppression. Peripheral blood for TCR sequencing was collected from all dose cohorts at baseline, on cycle 4 day 1, and on cycle 7 day 1. The samples were drawn from a first-in-human, open-label, multicenter phase I dose-escalation trial of ivuxolimab. Adults with locally advanced or metastatic head and neck squamous cell, hepatocellular, melanoma or renal cell carcinoma were enrolled in the trial. Before TCR sequencing, CD4+ T cells and CD8+ T cells were sorted from peripheral blood as separate populations.

CDR1 and CDR2 (GTSNPN, SVGIG) derive from the germline V gene (reference sequence). Its CDR3 holds 15 amino acids, cysteine through phenylalanine. Only the CDR3 portion is preserved as DNA: 45 bases, with reading frame beginning at the first base. The V end gives up 0 bases and the J end 1 base, leaving 3 bases in the junction not matched to a gene. The sequence is built from TRBV30 and TRBJ2-5; TRBD1 aligns with 9 central bases. The source is an adult with an advanced solid tumor such as melanoma, head and neck, liver or kidney cancer. Specimen: CD4+ or CD8+ T cells sorted from blood, collected in a trial of the OX40 agonist ivuxolimab. The sequence in DNA is TGTGCCTGGAGTGTCCCGACAGGGGGCCAAGAGACCCAGTACTTC. Its translation reads: CAWSVPTGGQETQYF.